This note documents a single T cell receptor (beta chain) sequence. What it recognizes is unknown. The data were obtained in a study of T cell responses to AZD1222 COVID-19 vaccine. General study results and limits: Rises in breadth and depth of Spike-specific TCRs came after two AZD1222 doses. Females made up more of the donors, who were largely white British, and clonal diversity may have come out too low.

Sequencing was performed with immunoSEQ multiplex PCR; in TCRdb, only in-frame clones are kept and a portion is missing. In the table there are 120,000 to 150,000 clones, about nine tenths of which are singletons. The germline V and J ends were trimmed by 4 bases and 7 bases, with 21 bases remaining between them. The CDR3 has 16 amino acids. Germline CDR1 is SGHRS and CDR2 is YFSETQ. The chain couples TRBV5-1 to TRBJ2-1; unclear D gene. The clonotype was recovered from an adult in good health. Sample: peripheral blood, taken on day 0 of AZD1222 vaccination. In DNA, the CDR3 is TGCGCCAGCAGCCCGCCGACCGGGCGCGGTTTGAATGAGCAGTTCTTC. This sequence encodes CASSPPTGRGLNEQFF.